The 27 T cell receptor beta chains presented below share a single source sample, sequenced in a study of PD-1 blockade in classical Hodgkin lymphoma. Time point noted: cycle 4 day 1 (C4D1), after 5 to 7 weeks of nivolumab. Each of the patients experienced relapse following autologous stem cell transplantation, and their brentuximab vedotin exposure differed. Libraries were prepared by immunoSEQ multiplex PCR; TCRdb keeps only in-frame clonotypes and omits some of them. The sample has approximately 89,000 clones, 75% to 85% seen once. This specimen consisted of peripheral blood mononuclear cells (PBMCs), obtained before the fourth cycle of nivolumab. The source of these receptors is a human donor with classical Hodgkin lymphoma.

V gene TRBV15 combines with J gene TRBJ2-2; D uncertain. The CDR3 is 15 amino acids. Germline CDR1 LNHNV, CDR2 YYDKDF (reference sequence). V lost 0 bases, J lost 5 bases, and 10 bases lay in between. The CDR3 loop is CATSRDPTTTGELFF. In DNA, the CDR3 is TGTGCCACCAGCAGAGACCCTACGACAACCGGGGAGCTGTTTTTT.

This chain joins TRBV6-5 and TRBJ1-4; D gene uncertain. Germline V lookup: CDR1 MNHEY, CDR2 SVGAGI. V gave up 5 bases and J gave up 4 bases, with 2 bases separating them. The CDR3 loop spans 11 amino acids. The chain's CDR3 is CASSGNEKLFF. CDR3 nucleotide sequence: TGTGCCAGCAGTGGTAATGAAAAACTGTTTTTT.

The gene calls are TRBV10-3 and TRBJ2-3, with 9 bases aligning to TRBD2. The CDR3 is 15 amino acids. Germline V CDR1 and CDR2: ENHRY, SYGVKD. V was clipped by 2 bases and J by 0 bases; unmatched bases: 0. The CDR3 loop reads CAISETSGSTDTQYF. Written as DNA, the CDR3 is TGTGCCATCAGTGAGACTAGCGGGAGCACAGATACGCAGTATTTT.

This clone came up a few times. This sequence joins TRBV29-1 and TRBJ1-4; maybe TRBD1 (5 bases). There are 13 residues in the CDR3. The V gene's germline CDR1 is SQVTM and CDR2 ANQGSEA. V dropped 7 bases and J dropped 10 bases, with 19 bases sitting between them. For the CDR3, the DNA is TGCAGCGCCCAAGGGACCAAAGGTGGAAAACTGTTTTTT. Protein product: CSAQGTKGGKLFF.

The table lists this clone with a count of one. This chain joins TRBV15 and TRBJ2-2, with D possibly being TRBD1 (6 bases). The germline V and J ends were trimmed by 2 bases and 4 bases, with 11 bases remaining between them. The CDR3 has 15 residues. CDR1 and CDR2 (germline): LNHNV, YYDKDF (reference sequence). CDR3 DNA: TGTGCCACCAGCAGAACAGGGCTGAGCACCGGGGAGCTGTTTTTT. Amino acid sequence: CATSRTGLSTGELFF.

The table lists this clone with a few counts. V usage is TRBV5-1 and J usage is TRBJ2-1, with D perhaps matching TRBD1 (5 bases). The ends were cut back, 0 bases at V and 5 bases at J, with 9 bases in the middle. Germline CDR1 and CDR2: SGHRS and YFSETQ. The CDR3 length is 14 residues. The CDR3 DNA is TGCGCCAGCAGCTTGGAGGGGCCCCACAATGAGCAGTTCTTC. Amino acid sequence: CASSLEGPHNEQFF.

This clone was observed a few times. The genes are TRBV10-1 and TRBJ2-7, with 11 bases lining up with TRBD2. The CDR3 is 18 amino acids. V gave up 0 bases and J gave up 5 bases; unmatched junction bases: 12. Looked up from germline, CDR1 is WNHNN and CDR2 is SYGVQD (reference sequence). The CDR3 reads CASSESPITSGSPDEQYF. CDR3 nucleotides: TGCGCCAGCAGTGAGTCACCGATAACTAGCGGGAGTCCGGACGAGCAGTACTTC.

The chain is built from TRBV4-2 and TRBJ2-1; possible D gene TRBD1, 5 bases. Deletions cut 1 base from V and 7 bases from J, with 5 bases between. The CDR3 is 12 residues long. The germline gives CDR1 LGHNA, CDR2 YNFKEQ. The CDR3 loop reads CASSQAGNEQFF. CDR3 nucleotides: TGTGCCAGCAGCCAAGCAGGGAATGAGCAGTTCTTC.

This clone was seen only a few times. This chain links TRBV5-8 with TRBJ1-5, with TRBD1 matching over 9 bases. Germline assignment: CDR1 SGHTS and CDR2 YDEGEE. This CDR3 spans 15 amino acids. V shed 1 base and J 5 bases; nucleotides not matched to a gene: 4. CDR3 coding DNA: TGTGCCAGCAGCTTGTTCACAGGGGGCTATCAGCCCCAGCATTTT. Its protein is CASSLFTGGYQPQHF.

This chain connects TRBV19 to TRBJ2-1; TRBD2 agrees at 8 bases. The J segment lost 5 bases and the V segment lost 7 bases, leaving 10 bases of the junction unmatched. Germline V CDR1 and CDR2: LNHDA, SQIVND (reference sequence). There are 15 residues in the CDR3. The CDR3 loop is CASTSLAGWDNEQFF. In DNA form, the CDR3 reads TGTGCCAGTACCTCATTAGCGGGATGGGACAATGAGCAGTTCTTC. The full variable domain, completed using reference TRBV19 and TRBJ2-1, is DGGITQSPKYLFRKEGQNVTLSCEQNLNHDAMYWYRQDPGQGLRLIYYSQIVNDFQKGDIAEGYSVSREKKESFPLTVTSAQKNPTAFYLCASTSLAGWDNEQFFGPGTRLTVL.

The chain has TRBV10-3 and TRBJ2-1; D remains unclear. The CDR3 totals 13 residues. Looked up from germline, CDR1 is ENHRY and CDR2 is SYGVKD. V shed 0 bases and J shed 5 bases, with 5 bases lying between them. As DNA, the CDR3 is TGTGCCATCAGTGAGTCAGGTAACAATGAGCAGTTCTTC. It encodes CAISESGNNEQFF.

This clone turned up a few times. The chain carries TRBV25-1 and TRBJ1-5; D remains unclear. The CDR3 spans 15 residues. The germline V gene encodes CDR1 MGHDK and CDR2 SYGVNS. The V and J ends lost 2 bases and 1 base respectively, with 9 bases between them. In DNA, the CDR3 is TGTGCCAGCAGTGAACCCGGCCGGAGCAATCAGCCCCAGCATTTT. As protein: CASSEPGRSNQPQHF.

The gene calls are TRBV10-3 and TRBJ1-1; unclear D gene. This CDR3 has 13 amino acids. From germline, CDR1 is ENHRY and CDR2 SYGVKD. The V gene lost 8 bases and the J gene lost 1 base, with 11 bases spanning the gap. CDR3 region: CAIGVGPNTEAFF. The DNA for the CDR3 is TGTGCCATCGGCGTAGGGCCGAACACTGAAGCTTTCTTT.

The chain uses TRBV11-1 and TRBJ2-2, with TRBD2 matching 14 bases. The trim removed 5 bases at V and 5 bases at J, leaving 7 bases unmatched. Germline V gene data show CDR1 as SGHAT and CDR2 as FQDESV (reference sequence). The CDR3 loop spans 17 amino acids. DNA of the CDR3: TGTGCCAGCAGCCGCGGACTAGCGGGAGGCTGGACCGGGGAGCTGTTTTTT. Translation gives CASSRGLAGGWTGELFF.

This clone rates as medium-sized. The V call is TRBV5-1, the J call TRBJ2-2; no definite D call. CDR1 SGHRS and CDR2 YFSETQ come from the germline V gene. CDR3 size: 15 residues. V was pared by 3 bases and J by 5 bases, with 14 bases between. The CDR3 DNA reads TGCGCCAGCAGCTCCCAATCGGCTTGGACCGGGGAGCTGTTTTTT. This encodes CASSSQSAWTGELFF.

This chain links TRBV23-1 with TRBJ2-7; the D is unclear. TRBV23-1 is recorded as an ORF, its role being uncertain. The ends were cut back, 3 bases at V and 1 base at J, with 7 bases in the middle. The CDR3 consists of 13 residues. CDR3 DNA: TGCGCCAGCAGTCACGAGCCTTCCTACGAGCAGTACTTC. Its protein is CASSHEPSYEQYF.

The chain has TRBV5-1 and TRBJ2-7; 11 positions agree with TRBD1. The CDR3 covers 15 residues. With 4 bases clipped from V and 5 bases from J, the junction kept 8 bases outside the gene matches. The germline CDR1 and CDR2 sequences are SGHRS and YFSETQ. CDR3 region: CASSRTGTGGNEQYF. CDR3 in DNA: TGCGCCAGCAGCCGTACTGGGACAGGGGGTAACGAGCAGTACTTC.

This chain uses TRBV4-2 with TRBJ2-7; TRBD2 agrees at 9 bases. Germline V gene data show CDR1 as LGHNA and CDR2 as YNFKEQ. The CDR3 runs 14 residues. The trim removed 4 bases at V and 6 bases at J, leaving 7 bases unmatched. This CDR3 is CASSPGLAPPEQYF. CDR3 nucleotide sequence: TGTGCCAGCAGCCCCGGACTAGCGCCACCCGAGCAGTACTTC.

This clone was seen a few times. The chain uses TRBV5-6 and TRBJ1-5, with TRBD1 matching over 9 bases. The CDR3 is 18 residues long. Germline V gene sequence: CDR1 SGHDT, CDR2 YYEEEE. Losses at the gene ends were 4 bases for V and 0 bases for J; bases not matched to a gene: 11. The CDR3 coding sequence is TGTGCCAGCAGCCTGATGACAGGGGGGATATCTAGCAATCAGCCCCAGCATTTT. The encoded protein is CASSLMTGGISSNQPQHF. Combining the CDR3 with reference TRBV5-6 and TRBJ1-5 gives the whole variable domain DAGVTQSPTHLIKTRGQQVTLRCSPKSGHDTVSWYQQALGQGPQFIFQYYEEEERQRGNFPDRFSGHQFPNYSSELNVNALLLGDSALYLCASSLMTGGISSNQPQHFGDGTRLSIL.

The gene calls are TRBV6-1 and TRBJ1-2; 8 bases match TRBD1. The junction had 6 bases not matched to a gene; V was cut back by 1 base and J by 8 bases. Germline assignment: CDR1 MNHNS and CDR2 SASEGT. The CDR3 is 14 residues long. The CDR3 nucleotides are TGTGCCAGCAGTGAAGGACCAGACAGGGGAGGCTACACCTTC. Translating gives CASSEGPDRGGYTF.

This chain joins TRBV5-8 and TRBJ2-3; tentative D call: TRBD2 (5 bases). Trimming removed 0 bases at V and 0 bases at J, with 20 bases between. The CDR3 runs 19 residues. CDR1 is SGHTS, CDR2 YDEGEE, per germline. Written as DNA, the CDR3 is TGTGCCAGCAGCTTGGAAGGGAGACCCAAAGGAGGTAGCACAGATACGCAGTATTTT. Its protein is CASSLEGRPKGGSTDTQYF. The full variable domain, completed using reference TRBV5-8 and TRBJ2-3, is EAGVTQSPTHLIKTRGQQATLRCSPISGHTSVYWYQQALGLGLQFLLWYDEGEERNRGNFPPRFSGRQFPNYSSELNVNALELEDSALYLCASSLEGRPKGGSTDTQYFGPGTRLTVL.

The V call is TRBV11-2, the J call TRBJ2-5; D is ambiguous. The CDR3 is made up of 15 amino acids. V was cut by 6 bases and J by 1 base, with 15 bases left in between. From germline, CDR1 is SGHAT and CDR2 FQNNGV. The CDR3 coding sequence is TGTGCCAGCAGACCCGTCAAGGGTTTCCAAGAGACCCAGTACTTC. Amino acids: CASRPVKGFQETQYF. Supplemented by reference TRBV11-2 and TRBJ2-5, the full variable domain reads EAGVAQSPRYKIIEKRQSVAFWCNPISGHATLYWYQQILGQGPKLLIQFQNNGVVDDSQLPKDRFSAERLKGVDSTLKIQPAKLEDSAVYLCASRPVKGFQETQYFGPGTRLLVL.

This clone was found once. The gene calls are TRBV6-4 and TRBJ2-3, with D perhaps matching TRBD2 (5 bases). V lost 2 bases and J lost 5, with 5 bases in between. The germline V gene encodes CDR1 MRHNA and CDR2 SNTAGT. The CDR3 sequence is 12 residues long. The CDR3 spells CASSDEGDTQYF. In DNA, the CDR3 is TGTGCCAGCAGTGACGAGGGAGATACGCAGTATTTT.

The V gene is TRBV7-6, the J gene TRBJ2-7; tentatively, D is TRBD1 or TRBD2 (6 bases each). V was cut by 5 bases and J by 6 bases, with 14 bases left in between. Germline values: CDR1 SGHVS, CDR2 FNYEAQ. CDR3 length equals 13 residues. The DNA for the CDR3 is TGTGCCAGCAGCCCAGATACGGGGGCCGAGCAGTACTTC. Its protein is CASSPDTGAEQYF.

This clone has only a few counts. The CDR3 DNA is TGTGCCAGCTCACCCAGGGGTGCCTCCTACGAGCAGTACTTC. Translated: CASSPRGASYEQYF. V and J are TRBV18 and TRBJ2-7; TRBD1 might be the D (6 bases). Germline V lookup: CDR1 KGHSH, CDR2 LQKENI. This CDR3 is 14 amino acids long. V lost 3 bases to trimming and J lost 0 bases, with 9 bases between them.

This chain connects TRBV5-1 to TRBJ1-2, with D perhaps matching TRBD1 (5 bases). Trimming stripped 4 bases from V and 2 bases from J, with 12 bases between. Germline assignment: CDR1 SGHRS and CDR2 YFSETQ. There are 14 residues in the CDR3. The CDR3 DNA reads as TGCGCCAGCAGCCAAGACAGCCGAAACTATGGCTACACCTTC. It is translated as CASSQDSRNYGYTF.

The J gene is TRBJ1-1, the V gene TRBV18; 9 nucleotides align to TRBD1. Looked up from germline, CDR1 is KGHSH and CDR2 is LQKENI. This CDR3 region has 14 residues. J gave up 4 bases and V 3 bases, and 3 bases lay outside the gene matches. CDR3 in DNA: TGTGCCAGCTCACCGGCGACAGGGGGCACTGAAGCTTTCTTT. Translated: CASSPATGGTEAFF.